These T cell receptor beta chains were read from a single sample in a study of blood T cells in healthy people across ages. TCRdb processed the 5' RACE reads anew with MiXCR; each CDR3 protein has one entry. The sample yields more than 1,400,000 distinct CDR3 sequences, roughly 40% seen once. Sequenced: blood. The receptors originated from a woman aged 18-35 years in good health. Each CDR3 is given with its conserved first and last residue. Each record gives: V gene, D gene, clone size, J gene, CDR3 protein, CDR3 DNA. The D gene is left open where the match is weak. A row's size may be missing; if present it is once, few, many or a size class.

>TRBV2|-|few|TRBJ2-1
CASVGNEQFF
TGTGCCAGCGTCGGGAATGAGCAGTTCTTC
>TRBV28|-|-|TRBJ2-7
CASGPVVGNYEQYF
TGTGCCAGCGGCCCGGTGGTTGGGAACTACGAGCAGTACTTC
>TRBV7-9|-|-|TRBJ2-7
CASSPTVRREQYF
TGTGCCAGCAGCCCTACCGTCCGGCGCGAGCAGTACTTC
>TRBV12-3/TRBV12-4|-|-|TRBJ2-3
CASSPGVVRTDTQYF
TGTGCCAGCAGCCCCGGGGTCGTCAGAACAGATACGCAGTATTTC
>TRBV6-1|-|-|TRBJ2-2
CASSEAGHGGTGELFF
TGTGCCAGCAGTGAAGCCGGACACGGGGGCACCGGGGAGCTGTTTTTT
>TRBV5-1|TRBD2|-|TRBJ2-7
CASSPTSGGVNEQYF
TGCGCCAGCAGCCCGACTAGCGGGGGGGTAAATGAGCAGTACTTC
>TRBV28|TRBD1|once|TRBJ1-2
CATRDSPYGYTF
TGTGCCACCAGGGACAGCCCTTATGGCTACACCTTC
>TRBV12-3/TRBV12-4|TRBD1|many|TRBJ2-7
CASSPGQGGYEQYF
TGTGCCAGCAGCCCTGGACAGGGAGGATACGAGCAGTACTTC
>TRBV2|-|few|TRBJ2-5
CASNPDSAETQYF
TGTGCCAGCAACCCGGACAGTGCGGAGACCCAGTACTTC
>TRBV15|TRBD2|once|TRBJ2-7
CATSRVLAGGAEQYF
TGTGCCACCAGCAGAGTACTAGCGGGAGGAGCCGAGCAGTACTTC
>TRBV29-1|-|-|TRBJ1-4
CSVEESREEKLFF
TGCAGCGTTGAAGAGTCCAGGGAAGAAAAACTGTTTTTT
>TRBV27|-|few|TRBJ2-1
CASSPLGGNNEQFF
TGTGCCAGCTCCCCCCTGGGGGGTAACAATGAGCAGTTCTTC
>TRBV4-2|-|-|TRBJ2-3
CASSQDGGYTDTQYF
TGTGCCAGCAGCCAAGATGGCGGGTACACAGATACGCAGTATTTT
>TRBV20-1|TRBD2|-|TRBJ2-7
CSARAGTSGSYGQYF
TGCAGTGCTAGAGCCGGGACTAGTGGGTCCTACGGGCAGTACTTC
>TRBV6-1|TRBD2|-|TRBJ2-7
CASSPGRVNYEQYF
TGTGCCAGCAGCCCTGGGAGGGTTAACTACGAGCAGTACTTC
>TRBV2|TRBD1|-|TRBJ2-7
CAKGQGPGEQYF
TGTGCCAAGGGACAGGGGCCAGGCGAGCAGTACTTC
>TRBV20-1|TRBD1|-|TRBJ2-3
CSAGQGATDTQYF
TGCAGTGCAGGACAGGGGGCCACAGATACGCAGTATTTT
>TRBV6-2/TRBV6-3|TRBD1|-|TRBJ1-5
CASSYAGTGVGQPQHF
TGTGCCAGCAGTTACGCCGGGACAGGGGTCGGACAGCCCCAGCATTTT
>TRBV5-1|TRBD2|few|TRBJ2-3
CASSPSGVVVDTQYF
TGCGCCAGCAGCCCTAGCGGGGTAGTTGTGGATACGCAGTATTTT
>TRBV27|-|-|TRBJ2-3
CASSADYSTDTQYF
TGTGCCAGCAGTGCGGACTACAGCACAGATACGCAGTATTTT
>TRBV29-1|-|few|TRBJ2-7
CSVSGYGTYEQYF
TGCAGCGTTAGCGGGTACGGGACCTACGAGCAGTACTTC
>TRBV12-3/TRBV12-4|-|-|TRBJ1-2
CASSPPMVKDGYTF
TGTGCCAGCAGTCCCCCTATGGTCAAGGACGGCTATACCTTC
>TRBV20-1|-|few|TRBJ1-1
CSATPTRVGEAFF
TGCAGTGCAACTCCCACCCGAGTCGGTGAAGCTTTCTTT
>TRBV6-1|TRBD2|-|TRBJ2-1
CASTPGGSGSDEQFF
TGTGCCAGCACCCCTGGGGGTAGCGGGAGCGATGAGCAGTTCTTC
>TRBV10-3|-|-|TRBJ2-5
CAISDLGLEQYF
TGTGCCATCAGTGACCTCGGCTTGGAGCAGTACTTC
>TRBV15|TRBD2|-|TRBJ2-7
CATSRDRGGGEQYF
TGTGCCACCAGCAGAGACCGGGGGGGCGGCGAGCAGTACTTC
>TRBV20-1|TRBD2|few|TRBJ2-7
CSARDQMPTASGSAYEQYF
TGCAGTGCTAGAGACCAGATGCCCACGGCTAGCGGAAGCGCCTACGAGCAGTACTTC
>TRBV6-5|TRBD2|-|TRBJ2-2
CASSYSVLAGAAGELFF
TGTGCCAGCAGTTACTCGGTCCTAGCGGGAGCGGCCGGGGAGCTGTTTTTT
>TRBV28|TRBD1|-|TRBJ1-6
CASLDRAGSPLHF
TGTGCCAGCCTAGACAGGGCAGGGTCACCCCTCCACTTT
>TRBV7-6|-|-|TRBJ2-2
CASSTYDTGELFF
TGTGCCAGCTCGACTTACGACACCGGGGAGCTGTTTTTT
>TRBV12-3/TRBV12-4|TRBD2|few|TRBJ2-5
CASTWGTSGQETQYF
TGTGCCAGCACCTGGGGGACTAGCGGACAAGAGACCCAGTACTTC
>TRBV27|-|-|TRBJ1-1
CASSLSGTDTEAFF
TGTGCCAGCAGTTTATCCGGGACGGACACTGAAGCTTTCTTT
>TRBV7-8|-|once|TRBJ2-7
CASSLEPSSYNEQYF
TGTGCCAGCAGCTTGGAACCGTCCTCCTACAATGAGCAGTACTTC
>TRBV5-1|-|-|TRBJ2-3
CASSLAASERDTQYF
TGCGCCAGCAGCTTGGCAGCTAGCGAGAGAGATACGCAGTATTTT
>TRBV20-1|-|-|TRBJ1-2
CSARAGGEWWGYTF
TGCAGTGCTAGAGCCGGGGGGGAGTGGTGGGGCTACACCTTC
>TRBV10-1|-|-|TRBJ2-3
CASSEGGTVKDTQYF
TGCGCCAGCAGTGAGGGAGGGACAGTGAAAGATACGCAGTATTTT
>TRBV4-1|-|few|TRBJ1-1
CASSQRGTDTEAFF
TGCGCCAGCAGCCAGAGGGGTACGGACACTGAAGCTTTCTTT
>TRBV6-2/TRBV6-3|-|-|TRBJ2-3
CASSYLSSVVGDRGTQYF
TGTGCCAGCAGTTACTTGTCATCAGTAGTCGGGGATCGGGGAACGCAGTATTTT
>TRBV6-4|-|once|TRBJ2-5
CASSDSSHNEQYF
TGTGCCAGCAGTGATAGCAGTCACAATGAGCAGTACTTC
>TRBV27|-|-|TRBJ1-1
CASLQGQGNTEAFF
TGTGCCAGCCTTCAGGGGCAGGGGAACACTGAAGCTTTCTTT
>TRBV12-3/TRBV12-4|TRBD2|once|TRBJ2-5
CASSSTPGLAGNYLGEETQYF
TGTGCCAGCAGTTCAACTCCGGGACTAGCGGGGAACTACTTGGGAGAAGAGACCCAGTACTTC
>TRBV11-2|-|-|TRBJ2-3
CASRLDGDTQYF
TGTGCCAGCAGGCTTGATGGTGATACGCAGTATTTT
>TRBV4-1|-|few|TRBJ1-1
CASSHYPSGSRDTEAFF
TGCGCCAGCAGCCATTATCCCAGCGGCTCCCGAGACACTGAAGCTTTCTTT
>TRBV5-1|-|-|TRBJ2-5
CASSSSGREQETQYF
TGCGCCAGCAGCTCTTCGGGACGGGAGCAAGAGACCCAGTACTTC
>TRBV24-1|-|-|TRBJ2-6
CATSSSPSGANVLTF
TGTGCCACCAGTTCCAGCCCCTCTGGGGCCAACGTCCTGACTTTC
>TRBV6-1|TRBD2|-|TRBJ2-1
CASGLAGPARDEQFF
TGTGCCAGCGGACTAGCGGGTCCGGCAAGGGATGAGCAGTTCTTC